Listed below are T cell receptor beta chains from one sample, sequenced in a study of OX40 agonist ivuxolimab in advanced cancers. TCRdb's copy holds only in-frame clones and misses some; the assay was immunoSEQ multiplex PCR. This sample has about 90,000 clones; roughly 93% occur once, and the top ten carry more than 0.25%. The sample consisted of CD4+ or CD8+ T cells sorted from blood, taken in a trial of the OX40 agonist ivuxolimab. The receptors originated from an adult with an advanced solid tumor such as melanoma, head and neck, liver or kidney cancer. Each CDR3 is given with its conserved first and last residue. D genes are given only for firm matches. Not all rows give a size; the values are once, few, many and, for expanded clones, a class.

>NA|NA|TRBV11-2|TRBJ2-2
CASSLSVKVSGPGELFF
TGTGCCAGCAGCTTAAGCGTCAAGGTTTCGGGGCCCGGGGAGCTGTTTTTT
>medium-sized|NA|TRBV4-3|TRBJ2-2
CASSQDLAPGTGELFF
TGCGCCAGCAGCCAAGATCTAGCCCCGGGCACCGGGGAGCTGTTTTTT
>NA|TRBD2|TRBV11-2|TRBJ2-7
CASSRGAGASEQYF
TGTGCCAGCAGCAGAGGAGCGGGAGCCTCCGAGCAGTACTTC
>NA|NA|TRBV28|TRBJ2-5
CASRTRRQRETQYF
TGTGCCAGCAGAACCCGGCGGCAGCGGGAGACCCAGTACTTC
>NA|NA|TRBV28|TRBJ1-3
CATSRTGTSGNTIYF
TGTGCCACCAGTAGAACGGGGACCTCTGGAAACACCATATATTTT
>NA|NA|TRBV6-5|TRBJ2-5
CASSPSRTPLETQYF
TGTGCCAGCAGTCCCAGTCGGACGCCACTAGAGACCCAGTACTTC
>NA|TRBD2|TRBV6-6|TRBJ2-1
CASSSSGSGQFF
TGTGCCAGCAGTTCCAGCGGGAGCGGGCAGTTCTTC
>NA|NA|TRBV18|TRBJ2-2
CASSPPQGPNTGELFF
TGTGCCAGCTCACCCCCTCAGGGGCCGAACACCGGGGAGCTGTTTTTT
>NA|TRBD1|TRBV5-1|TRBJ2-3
CASSPRDRGTDTQYF
TGCGCCAGCAGCCCCCGGGACAGGGGCACAGATACGCAGTATTTT
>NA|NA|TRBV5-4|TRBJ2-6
CASRKGGSGANVLTF
TGTGCCAGCAGGAAAGGGGGCTCTGGGGCCAACGTCCTGACTTTC
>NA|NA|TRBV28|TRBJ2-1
CASSLGGRVGNEQFF
TGTGCCAGCAGTTTAGGGGGACGCGTGGGTAATGAGCAGTTCTTC
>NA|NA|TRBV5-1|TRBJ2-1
CASSLAETGFYYNEQFF
TGCGCCAGCAGCTTGGCCGAAACGGGATTCTACTACAATGAGCAGTTCTTC
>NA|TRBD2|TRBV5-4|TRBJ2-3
CASSKRGGNTDTQYF
TGTGCCAGCAGCAAACGGGGGGGGAACACAGATACGCAGTATTTT
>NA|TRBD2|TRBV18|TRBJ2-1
CASSPQGGLEQFF
TGTGCCAGCTCACCACAGGGAGGGCTTGAGCAGTTCTTC
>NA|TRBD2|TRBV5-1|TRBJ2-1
CVSSLGPGGGHNEQFF
TGCGTCAGCAGCTTGGGCCCGGGGGGAGGGCACAATGAGCAGTTCTTC
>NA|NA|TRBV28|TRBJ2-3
CASRKARTQYF
TGTGCCAGCAGGAAGGCTCGTACGCAGTATTTT
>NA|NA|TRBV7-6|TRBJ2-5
CASSLDRGPPGTQYF
TGTGCCAGCAGCTTAGATCGGGGGCCCCCCGGGACCCAGTACTTC
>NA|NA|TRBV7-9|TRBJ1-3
CASSSQNTIYF
TGTGCCAGCAGCTCGCAAAACACCATATATTTT
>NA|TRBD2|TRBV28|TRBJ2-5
CASSRPGLAHETQYF
TGTGCCAGCAGTAGACCGGGACTAGCGCATGAGACCCAGTACTTC
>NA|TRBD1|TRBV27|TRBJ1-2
CASSPRDRVSYTF
TGTGCCAGCAGTCCCCGGGACAGGGTCAGCTACACCTTC
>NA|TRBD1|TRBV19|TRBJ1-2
CASSMELTGTGGGYTF
TGTGCCAGTAGTATGGAGCTTACCGGGACAGGAGGTGGCTACACCTTC
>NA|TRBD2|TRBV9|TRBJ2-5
CASSWGSGDQETQYF
TGTGCCAGCAGCTGGGGTAGCGGGGATCAAGAGACCCAGTACTTC
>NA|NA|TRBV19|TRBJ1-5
CASSIVRSRAVNQPQHF
TGTGCCAGTAGTATAGTCAGGTCGCGGGCGGTCAATCAGCCCCAGCATTTT
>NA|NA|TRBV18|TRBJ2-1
CASSPQGEQFF
TGTGCCAGCTCACCACAGGGTGAGCAGTTCTTC
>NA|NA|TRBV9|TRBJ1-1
CASSVVKVGGTEAFF
TGTGCCAGCAGCGTAGTGAAGGTCGGGGGCACTGAAGCTTTCTTT
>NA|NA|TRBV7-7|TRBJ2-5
CASSFRGVGETQYF
TGTGCCAGCAGCTTTCGGGGTGTCGGGGAGACCCAGTACTTC
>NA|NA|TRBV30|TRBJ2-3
CAWSGDRFSTDTQYF
TGTGCCTGGAGTGGTGACAGGTTTTCCACAGATACGCAGTATTTT
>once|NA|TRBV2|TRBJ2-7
CASSEYPPRAVSYEQYF
TGTGCCAGCAGTGAATACCCCCCCCGGGCAGTTTCCTACGAGCAGTACTTC
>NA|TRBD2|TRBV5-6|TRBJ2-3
CASSLVASGRDTQYF
TGTGCCAGCAGCTTGGTGGCTAGCGGGAGGGATACGCAGTATTTT
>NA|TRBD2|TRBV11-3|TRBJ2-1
CASSFGASGSYNEQFF
TGTGCCAGCAGCTTTGGTGCTAGCGGGAGCTACAATGAGCAGTTCTTC
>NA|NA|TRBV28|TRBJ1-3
CASSSSGWGNTIYF
NA
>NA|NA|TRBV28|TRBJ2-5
CASSVGSLETQYF
TGTGCCAGCAGCGTTGGGTCCCTAGAGACCCAGTACTTC
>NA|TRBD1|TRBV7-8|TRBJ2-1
CASSQGTGAYNEQFF
TGTGCCAGCAGCCAAGGGACAGGGGCCTACAATGAGCAGTTCTTC
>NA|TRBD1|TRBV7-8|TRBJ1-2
CASSLGGQGVRHGYTF
TGTGCCAGCAGCTTAGGAGGCCAGGGGGTTCGCCATGGCTACACCTTC
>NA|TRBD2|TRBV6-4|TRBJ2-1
CASSLAGGAGNEQFF
TGTGCCAGCAGCCTAGCGGGAGGCGCGGGGAATGAGCAGTTCTTC
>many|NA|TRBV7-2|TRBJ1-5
CASSLLGDQPQHF
TGTGCCAGCAGCTTATTAGGGGACCAGCCCCAGCATTTT
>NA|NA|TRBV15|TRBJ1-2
CATSSGARAGYGYTF
TGTGCCACCAGCTCCGGGGCCAGGGCTGGCTATGGCTACACCTTC
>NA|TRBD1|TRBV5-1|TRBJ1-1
CASTRDRNTEAFF
TGCGCCAGCACCCGGGACAGGAACACTGAAGCTTTCTTT
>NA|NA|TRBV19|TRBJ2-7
CASSAGGLIYEQYF
TGTGCCAGTAGCGCGGGTGGGCTTATCTACGAGCAGTACTTC
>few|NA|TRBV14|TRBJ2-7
CASSQDQISYEQYF
TGTGCCAGCAGCCAAGATCAGATATCCTACGAGCAGTACTTC
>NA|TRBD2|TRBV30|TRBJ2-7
CAWSVGLAGAYEQYF
TGTGCCTGGAGTGTAGGGCTAGCGGGGGCCTACGAGCAGTACTTC
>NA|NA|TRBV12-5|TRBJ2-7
CASGFYLRSYEQYF
TGTGCTAGTGGTTTTTACCTACGCTCCTACGAGCAGTACTTC
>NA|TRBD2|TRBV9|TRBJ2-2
CASSGTSAGELFF
TGTGCCAGCAGTGGGACTAGCGCGGGGGAGCTGTTTTTT
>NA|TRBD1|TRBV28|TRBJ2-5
CASSRQGQTQYF
TGTGCCAGCAGTCGACAGGGCCAGACCCAGTACTTC
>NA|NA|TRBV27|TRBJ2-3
CASSLSITTGATQYF
TGTGCCAGCAGTTTATCCATAACCACGGGGGCTACGCAGTATTTT
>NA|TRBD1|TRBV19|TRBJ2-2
CASSIVGTGRTGELFF
TGTGCCAGTAGTATAGTTGGGACAGGGCGCACCGGGGAGCTGTTTTTT
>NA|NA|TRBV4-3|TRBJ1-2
CASSQDLGRASTVGYGYTF
TGCGCCAGCAGCCAAGATCTGGGCAGGGCCTCGACCGTAGGCTATGGCTACACCTTC
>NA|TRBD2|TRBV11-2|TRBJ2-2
CASSRGVLGGTTGELFF
TGTGCCAGCAGCCGGGGGGTCCTTGGGGGGACCACCGGGGAGCTGTTTTTT
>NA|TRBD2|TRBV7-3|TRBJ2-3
CASSLTGSGTSITDTQYF
TGTGCCAGCAGCTTAACCGGCTCAGGGACTAGTATCACAGATACGCAGTATTTT
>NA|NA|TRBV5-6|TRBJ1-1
CASSLERGRGTEAFF
TGTGCCAGCAGCTTAGAAAGGGGGAGGGGCACTGAAGCTTTCTTT
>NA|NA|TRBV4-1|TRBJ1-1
CASSQGAATNTEAFF
TGCGCCAGCAGCCAAGGAGCGGCTACGAACACTGAAGCCTTCTTT
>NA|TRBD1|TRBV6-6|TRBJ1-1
CASSWDRHTSNTEAFF
TGTGCCAGCAGTTGGGACAGACATACTTCGAACACTGAAGCTTTCTTT
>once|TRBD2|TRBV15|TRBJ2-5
CATAILAWETQYF
TGTGCCACCGCCATACTAGCGTGGGAGACCCAGTACTTC